This is a list of T cell receptor beta chains from one sample in a study of cytomegalovirus exposure and HLA in healthy donors. The method was immunoSEQ multiplex PCR; TCRdb's version includes in-frame clones alone and lacks a portion of them. The top ten clones hold about 12% of a sample with approximately 230,000 clones, roughly 87% of them seen once. The sequenced sample was PBMCs. The receptors originated from a young man in good health and CMV-seropositive. Each CDR3 is given with its conserved first and last residue. D genes are given only for firm matches. The listing skips clone size in some rows; elsewhere it reads once, few, many or a size class.

length | D | size | J | V | DNA | CDR3
11 | - | - | TRBJ1-1 | TRBV20-1 | TGCAGTGCTAGCGGGGGGATTGGGACTTTCTTT | CSASGGIGTFF
15 | - | - | TRBJ2-2 | TRBV7-8 | TGTGCCAGCACCACCCCCGAGGAGGACACCGGGGAGCTGTTTTTT | CASTTPEEDTGELFF
15 | - | - | TRBJ1-2 | TRBV30 | TGTGCCTGGAAATCGGACGGGGGCTTATTTGGAGGCTACACCTTC | CAWKSDGGLFGGYTF
14 | - | - | TRBJ2-2 | TRBV5-1 | TGCGCCAGCAGCTCCCTAGGAACCTCCGGGGAGCTGTTTTTT | CASSSLGTSGELFF
16 | - | - | TRBJ1-1 | TRBV9 | TGTGCCAGCAGCGTAGTTCCCGCCTTTGGGAACACTGAAGCTTTCTTT | CASSVVPAFGNTEAFF
14 | - | - | TRBJ1-2 | TRBV6-5 | TGTGCCAGCAGTTACTCGTATGGGGGCCGTGGCTACACCTTC | CASSYSYGGRGYTF
14 | TRBD1 | - | TRBJ2-7 | TRBV13 | TGTGCCAGCAGCTTTGGGGACAGAACCTACGAGCAGTACTTC | CASSFGDRTYEQYF
14 | TRBD2 | - | TRBJ2-1 | TRBV29-1 | TGCAGCGTTGAATGGCTAGCGGGAGCCGATGAGCAGTTCTTC | CSVEWLAGADEQFF
14 | TRBD1 | - | TRBJ1-1 | TRBV27 | TGTGCCAGCGGACTCCGGGACAGGGGCACTGAAGCTTTCTTT | CASGLRDRGTEAFF
15 | - | - | TRBJ2-3 | TRBV2 | TGTGCCAGCAACCCTCCGGGCCAGAGAGGCGTTACGCAGTATTTT | CASNPPGQRGVTQYF
13 | - | - | TRBJ1-5 | TRBV19 | TGTGCCAGTAGTATCACAGGGCATCAGCCCCAGCATTTT | CASSITGHQPQHF
12 | - | - | TRBJ1-1 | TRBV10-3 | TGTGCCGTCGGACAGAAGAACACTGAAGCTTTCTTT | CAVGQKNTEAFF
12 | - | - | TRBJ2-7 | TRBV27 | TGTGCCAGCAGTTCAAACTCCTACGAGCAGTACTTC | CASSSNSYEQYF
16 | TRBD1 | - | TRBJ2-7 | TRBV27 | TGTGCCAGCAGTAGAACCGGGACAGGCTTTGGACACGAGCAGTACTTC | CASSRTGTGFGHEQYF
15 | TRBD1 | - | TRBJ1-2 | TRBV13 | TGTGCCAGCAGCTACCCCAAGGGGGCTCTCGATGGCTACACCTTC | CASSYPKGALDGYTF
12 | - | - | TRBJ2-1 | TRBV25-1 | TGTGCCAGCAGTGACCCCAGGCCTGAGCAGTTCTTC | CASSDPRPEQFF
16 | TRBD2 | - | TRBJ2-7 | TRBV7-8 | TGTGCCAGCAGCCAAAGACTAGCGGGGCCGAAGGGCGAGCAGTACTTC | CASSQRLAGPKGEQYF
17 | - | - | TRBJ2-5 | TRBV27 | TGTGCCAGCAGTCCGATTCGTCTGGAGCGGTCCCAAGAGACCCAGTACTTC | CASSPIRLERSQETQYF
11 | - | - | TRBJ2-7 | TRBV7-8 | TGTGCCAGCAGCTATGAGTACGAGCAGTACTTC | CASSYEYEQYF
14 | - | - | TRBJ2-3 | TRBV11-3 | TGTGCCAGCAGCTTCAGGGGTAGCACAGATACGCAGTATTTT | CASSFRGSTDTQYF
15 | - | - | TRBJ2-2 | TRBV5-1 | TGCGCCAGCAGCTTAGCGCGGGGCGAAAGCAGGGAGCTGTTTTTT | CASSLARGESRELFF
14 | - | - | TRBJ1-3 | TRBV28 | TGTGCCAGCAGTTATCCCAACTCTGGAAACACCATATATTTT | CASSYPNSGNTIYF
14 | - | - | TRBJ2-2 | TRBV19 | TGTGCCAGTAGTAGAGGACATTACACCGGGGAGCTGTTTTTT | CASSRGHYTGELFF
12 | - | - | TRBJ1-1 | TRBV18 | TGTGCCAGCTCACCTCGGGGCGGAGAAGCTTTCTTT | CASSPRGGEAFF
15 | - | - | TRBJ1-5 | TRBV6-1 | TGTGCCAGCAGCCTCGGAGAGAGCCTAAGACTGCCCCAGCATTTT | CASSLGESLRLPQHF
14 | - | - | TRBJ2-1 | TRBV6-6 | TGTGCCAGCACCATCCGGGAGCGCGACAATGAGCAGTTCTTC | CASTIRERDNEQFF
15 | - | - | TRBJ2-1 | TRBV5-8 | TGTGCCAGCAGCTTTAGCGGAAGCTCCTACAATGAGCAGTTCTTC | CASSFSGSSYNEQFF
12 | - | - | TRBJ2-5 | TRBV7-2 | TGTGCCAGCAGCTTACGAGAAGAGACCCAGTACTTC | CASSLREETQYF
12 | - | - | TRBJ1-1 | TRBV7-2 | TGTGCCAGCAGCCCGTGGGGCAGTGAAGCTTTCTTT | CASSPWGSEAFF
17 | TRBD1 | - | TRBJ2-6 | TRBV28 | TGTGCCAGCACCTTAGGGACAGGCTTCTCTGGGGCCAACGTCCTGACTTTC | CASTLGTGFSGANVLTF
14 | - | few | TRBJ2-1 | TRBV5-6 | TGTGCCAGCAGCTTGGGACTCGGGAGCTATGAGCAGTTCTTC | CASSLGLGSYEQFF
16 | TRBD1 | - | TRBJ2-3 | TRBV7-6 | TGTGCCAGCAGCTCGGGACAGGGGGCTTGGACAGATACGCAGTATTTT | CASSSGQGAWTDTQYF
13 | - | - | TRBJ1-5 | TRBV10-1 | TGCGCCAGCAGCCTAGGGGTGGATCAGCCCCAGCATTTT | CASSLGVDQPQHF
13 | - | - | TRBJ2-1 | TRBV7-2 | TGTGCCAGCAGCCCCCCGAAGGGCGATGAGCAGTTCTTC | CASSPPKGDEQFF
16 | TRBD2 | - | TRBJ2-7 | TRBV19 | TGTGCCAGTAGTATAGACCGCGGGGGGAAGGCCTACGAGCAGTACTTC | CASSIDRGGKAYEQYF